Listed below are T cell receptor beta chains from one sample, sequenced in a study of early T cells in non-severe SARS-CoV-2 infection. TCRdb reanalysed the 5' RACE reads using MiXCR and keeps one entry per CDR3 protein. This repertoire shows about 58,000 distinct CDR3 sequences, roughly 12% found once; its top ten account for less than 4.5%. Sequencing was done on a sample of whole blood. The receptors here all came from an adult who was a healthcare worker with PCR-confirmed SARS-CoV-2 infection or an uninfected control (not recorded which). The CDR3 runs from the conserved cysteine through the conserved F or W. Fields, in order: J gene, V gene, CDR3 protein.

TRBJ1-1,TRBV6-6,CASSPTVTEAFF
TRBJ2-3,TRBV24-1,CATSDPRQGATDTQYF
TRBJ1-5,TRBV20-1,CSAGTDSEHF
TRBJ1-6,TRBV5-1,CASSLAGNSPLHF
TRBJ2-1,TRBV18,CASSPRSVRPDEQFF
TRBJ2-5,TRBV28,CASSEPIGEETQYF
TRBJ2-1,TRBV28,CASRLQSYNEQFF
TRBJ2-7,TRBV28,CASRGVGGKSYEQYF
TRBJ1-6,TRBV28,CASSLIRGPSPLHF
TRBJ1-5,TRBV28,CASQDSNQPQHF
TRBJ1-6,TRBV2,CASYSPLHF
TRBJ2-7,TRBV6-1,CASTGTGPYEQYF
TRBJ1-6,TRBV11-2,CASSPRIARGPYNSPLHF
TRBJ1-1,TRBV7-3,CASSRDTNTEAFF
TRBJ1-4,TRBV3-1,CASSQDREKLFF
TRBJ2-5,TRBV5-1,CASSLTGLGETQYF
TRBJ2-2,TRBV5-6,CASSVGAGGYLRLFF
TRBJ2-7,TRBV7-6,CASSSSGRRTHEQYF
TRBJ1-4,TRBV11-2,CASSFSGAGEKLFF
TRBJ2-1,TRBV5-6,CASSSQGNEQFF
TRBJ1-2,TRBV28,CASTRQGRKGYGYTF
TRBJ2-7,TRBV20-1,CSARDRDDEQYF
TRBJ2-1,TRBV2,CASSRDISYNEQFF
TRBJ2-3,TRBV9,CASSVLSGGTDTQYF
TRBJ2-3,TRBV5-4,CASSGAGGPADTQYF
TRBJ2-1,TRBV7-8,CASSLAFPDEQFF
TRBJ1-1,TRBV12-3/TRBV12-4,CASSEDRMNTEAFF